What follows is one T cell receptor beta chain and its context. What it binds is not known. Germline assignment: CDR1 MNHEY and CDR2 SMNVEV (reference sequence). Trimming took 2 bases from V and 3 from J, leaving 14 bases between them. The CDR3 loop spans 16 amino acids. Data came from immunoSEQ multiplex PCR; TCRdb stores just in-frame clones and leaves some out. The sample shows about 130,000 clones, around 92% of them seen only once. These data come from a study of T cell responses to AZD1222 COVID-19 vaccine. Study-wide points: A rise in Spike-specific TCR breadth and depth followed two AZD1222 doses. Possibly, clonal diversity was underestimated; donors were largely white British and included more females.

The clonotype comes from an adult in good health. The chain employs TRBV27 and TRBJ1-5, with D uncertain. Sequencing was performed on peripheral blood, taken on day 0 of AZD1222 vaccination. The CDR3 coding sequence is TGTGCCAGCAGTTTAAGCGGCCCAGGATTCAATCAGCCCCAGCATTTT. Translated: CASSLSGPGFNQPQHF.